This TCR beta chain was identified during a study of T cell responses to AZD1222 COVID-19 vaccine. Profiled with immunoSEQ multiplex PCR; TCRdb holds only in-frame clones, not every one. In the table there are some 150,000 clones, roughly 87% of which are singletons. The junction had 5 bases not matched to a gene; V was cut back by 4 bases and J by 6 bases. The CDR3 has 14 residues. The germline gives CDR1 LGHDT, CDR2 YNNKEL (reference sequence). The sequence derives from an adult who received the MenACWY meningococcal vaccine as a control. The starting material was peripheral blood, obtained 28 days after the second dose of the MenACWY control vaccine. This chain uses TRBV3-1 (or the pseudogene TRBV3-2) with TRBJ2-3; 9 positions match TRBD1. CDR3 sequence (DNA): TGTGCCAGCAGCCCAAGACAGGGGGAGGATACGCAGTATTTT. It yields the protein CASSPRQGEDTQYF.